The entry below gives a single T cell receptor (beta chain) sequence along with its context. The antigen remains unidentified. Study-level findings and limits: Larger-cohort validation covered only one TCR beta V-J rearrangement. Greatest tumor Treg TCR overlap was with tumor naive CD4+ cells.

Germline V gives CDR1 MNHEY, CDR2 SVGEGT. V was shortened by 2 bases and J by 3 bases, with 14 bases between the two germline ends. CDR3 size: 15 residues. Full-length variable regions came from constant-region reverse primers plus semi-nested Nested Universal Primer A PCR. One entry per CDR3 protein, called by TCRdb with MiXCR from the 5' RACE reads. The sample holds 35,000 to 50,000 distinct CDR3 sequences, around a fifth seen once. The sorted Tregs were CD4+CD25+CD127-/low cells. The sequence derives from a female donor with breast cancer. This chain links TRBV6-2 or TRBV6-3 with TRBJ2-7, with D possibly being TRBD1 (6 bases). Specimen: Tregs sorted from a lymph node. CDR3 DNA: TGTGCCAGCAGTTACCCGGCCAGGGGTAGCTACGAGCAGTACTTC. This translates into CASSYPARGSYEQYF.